Presented here are 18 T cell receptor beta chains from one specimen sequenced in a study of T cell repertoires in cytomegalovirus infection. In TCRdb, the reads were re-called with MiXCR into one record per CDR3 protein. The sample lists roughly 760,000 distinct CDR3 sequences, roughly 35% seen once, with about 2.8% in the top ten. Source material: PBMCs. The receptor set was obtained from a human donor in good health (CMV status not recorded). Some clones in this sample may be carry-over from other donors' samples.

Only a few counts were recorded for this clonotype. The V gene is TRBV6-6, the J gene TRBJ1-5; no reliable D call. The CDR3 has 14 amino acids. V was clipped by 0 bases and J by 4 bases, with 7 bases between them. Germline values: CDR1 MNHNY, CDR2 SVGAGI (reference sequence). Here the CDR3 reads CASSYSGENQPQHF. The CDR3 coding sequence is TGTGCCAGCAGTTACTCGGGAGAAAATCAGCCCCAGCATTTT.

The rearrangement links TRBV7-2 to TRBJ2-2; possibly TRBD1 or TRBD2 for D (5 bases each). Germline V gene sequence: CDR1 SGHTA, CDR2 FQGNSA. The CDR3 consists of 15 residues. V gave up 4 bases and J gave up 4 bases, with 13 bases separating them. In DNA form, the CDR3 reads TGTGCCAGCAGCTCCCCCGGGACGCTCACCGGGGAGCTGTTTTTT. Residues: CASSSPGTLTGELFF.

The chain couples TRBV6-2 or TRBV6-3 to TRBJ1-1; 7 positions agree with TRBD1. The V and J ends lost 8 bases and 5 bases, in that order; junction bases with no gene match: 8. The CDR3 runs 13 residues. Germline V CDR1 and CDR2: MNHEY, SVGEGT. This chain's CDR3 is CASGNRGGTEAFF. In DNA form, the CDR3 reads TGTGCCAGCGGCAACAGGGGAGGGACTGAAGCTTTCTTT.

In its sample, this clonotype was seen many times. V and J are TRBV7-2 and TRBJ2-1; D assignment may be TRBD1 or TRBD2 (5 bases each). CDR1 and CDR2 (germline): SGHTA, FQGNSA. The CDR3 has 15 residues. V lost 5 bases and J lost 2, with 13 bases in between. The CDR3 is CASSPPGAPYNEQFF. The CDR3, as DNA: TGTGCCAGCAGCCCGCCCGGGGCCCCCTACAATGAGCAGTTCTTC.

Only a few counts were recorded for this clonotype. Here the CDR3 DNA reads TGTGCCACCGCAGGGGGCTACAATCAGCCCCAGCATTTT. Protein product: CATAGGYNQPQHF. V is TRBV19 and J is TRBJ1-5, with TRBD1 matching over 8 bases. The CDR3 loop spans 13 amino acids. Trimming removed 10 bases from V and 3 bases from J; junction bases left unmatched: 5. CDR1 and CDR2 (germline): LNHDA, SQIVND (reference sequence).

This chain uses TRBV6-6 with TRBJ2-3; D unresolved. Germline CDR1 reads MNHNY; CDR2 reads SVGAGI (reference sequence). V was pared by 6 bases and J by 2 bases, with 15 bases between. The CDR3 is made up of 15 amino acids. In DNA form, the CDR3 reads TGTGCCAGCAGGCCTGGCCGCTTACCCACAGATACGCAGTATTTT. It specifies CASRPGRLPTDTQYF.

This chain joins TRBV7-9 and TRBJ2-7; TRBD2 might be the D (6 bases). This CDR3 comprises 13 residues. Trimming took off 5 bases at V and 3 bases at J, with 11 bases between the two ends. Germline V gene sequence: CDR1 SEHNR, CDR2 FQNEAQ (reference sequence). CDR3 coding DNA: TGTGCCAGCAGCGGCGGGACGGACTACGAGCAGTACTTC. Its translation is CASSGGTDYEQYF. The full variable domain, in which reference TRBV7-9 and TRBJ2-7 provide the parts outside the CDR3, is DTGVSQNPRHKITKRGQNVTFRCDPISEHNRLYWYRQTLGQGPEFLTYFQNEAQLEKSRLLSDRFSAERPKGSFSTLEIQRTEQGDSAMYLCASSGGTDYEQYFGPGTRLTVT.

This chain connects TRBV12-3 or TRBV12-4 to TRBJ1-4; D gene uncertain. V lost 2 bases to trimming and J lost 7 bases, with 14 bases between them. The CDR3 loop spans 15 amino acids. CDR3: CASSLFFSGSEKLFF. Written as DNA, the CDR3 is TGTGCCAGCAGTTTATTTTTCTCCGGAAGTGAAAAACTGTTTTTT.

In this sample, this clonotype turned up a few times. In DNA, the CDR3 is TGTGCCAGCTCACCGGAAAGGGTAGGCACTGAAGCTTTCTTT. This translates into CASSPERVGTEAFF. V is TRBV18 and J is TRBJ1-1; D unresolved. The CDR3 is 14 amino acids. The V and J ends lost 3 bases and 4 bases respectively, with 12 bases between them. Looked up from germline, CDR1 is KGHSH and CDR2 is LQKENI. Full variable domain (remainder filled in from reference TRBV18 and TRBJ1-1): NAGVMQNPRHLVRRRGQEARLRCSPMKGHSHVYWYRQLPEEGLKFMVYLQKENIIDESGMPKERFSAEFPKEGPSILRIQQVVRGDSAAYFCASSPERVGTEAFFGQGTRLTVV.

The J gene is TRBJ2-5, the V gene TRBV4-1; 7 bases match TRBD2. V was pared by 4 bases and J by 3 bases, with 14 bases of the junction left unmatched. In germline, CDR1 is MGHRA, CDR2 YSYEKL. The CDR3 totals 17 residues. The CDR3 nucleotides read TGCGCCAGCAGCCCTTACAACGGGGGAGGGGTAAAAGAGACCCAGTACTTC. Its translation: CASSPYNGGGVKETQYF.

The chain joins TRBV12-3 or TRBV12-4 to TRBJ2-1, with 7 bases fitting TRBD2. V shed 1 base, J shed 1 base, and the junction held 7 bases outside the gene matches. The CDR3 extends over 17 amino acids. The CDR3 bases are TGTGCCAGCAGTTTAGGGGGCGGGAGAGGATCCTACAATGAGCAGTTCTTC. This sequence encodes CASSLGGGRGSYNEQFF.

The sample holds a few counts of this clonotype. The chain links TRBV28 to TRBJ2-7; the D call may be TRBD1 or TRBD2 (5 bases each). The germline V gene has CDR1 MDHEN and CDR2 SYDVKM. This CDR3 region has 12 residues. The CDR3 nucleotides are TGTTCAACACGCCGGGACCCCTACGAGCAGTACTTC. Translation gives CSTRRDPYEQYF.

This clonotype was picked up one time. V is TRBV24-1 and J is TRBJ1-2; D not certain. Germline CDR1 is KGHDR and CDR2 is SFDVKD. This CDR3 has 14 residues. Trimming took 3 bases from V and 2 from J, leaving 9 bases between them. The CDR3 loop is CATSDLQRNYGYTF. In nucleotides, the CDR3 is TGTGCCACCAGTGATCTACAGAGAAACTATGGCTACACCTTC.

This clonotype was counted only a few times. J is TRBJ1-1 and V is TRBV7-3, with D perhaps TRBD1 (5 bases). Between the trimmed V and J ends, which lost 5 bases and 1 base, there was a span of 23 bases. CDR1 is SGHTA, CDR2 FQGTGA, per germline. The CDR3 has 18 amino acids. CDR3 DNA: TGTGCCAGCAGCCCAGAAGGCAGGGTAGGGCGGAGGAACACTGAAGCTTTCTTT. Its translation: CASSPEGRVGRRNTEAFF.

This clonotype was seen a few times. The genes are TRBV28 and TRBJ2-7; D possibly corresponds to TRBD2 (6 bases). The CDR3 extends over 17 amino acids. With 4 bases removed from V and 0 bases from J, the gap between germline ends came to 19 bases. CDR1 and CDR2 (germline): MDHEN, SYDVKM. CDR3 DNA sequence: TGTGCCAGCAGTTCCGTAGGGACTCCGGGCCCCTCCTACGAGCAGTACTTC. This encodes CASSSVGTPGPSYEQYF.

This chain joins TRBV6-6 and TRBJ2-7; 10 bases agree with TRBD2. The CDR3 runs to 14 residues. Germline CDR1 MNHNY, CDR2 SVGAGI (reference sequence). V gave up 6 bases and J gave up 3 bases; unmatched junction bases: 5. The CDR3 bases are TGTGCCAGCAGCCTTCGGACTAGCGGCTACGAGCAGTACTTC. This translates into CASSLRTSGYEQYF.

The chain recombines TRBV29-1 with TRBJ2-7; tentatively, D is TRBD1 (7 bases). V shed 1 base and J shed 4 bases, with 20 bases lying between them. The germline gives CDR1 SQVTM, CDR2 ANQGSEA. There are 16 residues in the CDR3. The DNA of the CDR3 is TGCAGCGTTGAAGGAAAAAGGAGGGGACAGAGATACGAGCAGTACTTC. As protein: CSVEGKRRGQRYEQYF.

This clonotype was seen ten or more times. This chain links TRBV12-3 or TRBV12-4 with TRBJ2-6; TRBD1 might be the D (5 bases). The CDR3 extends over 15 amino acids. V gave up 5 bases and J gave up 0 bases, with 8 bases separating them. This CDR3 is CASSPDTSGANVLTF. The CDR3 DNA reads as TGTGCCAGCAGTCCGGACACCTCTGGGGCCAACGTCCTGACTTTC.